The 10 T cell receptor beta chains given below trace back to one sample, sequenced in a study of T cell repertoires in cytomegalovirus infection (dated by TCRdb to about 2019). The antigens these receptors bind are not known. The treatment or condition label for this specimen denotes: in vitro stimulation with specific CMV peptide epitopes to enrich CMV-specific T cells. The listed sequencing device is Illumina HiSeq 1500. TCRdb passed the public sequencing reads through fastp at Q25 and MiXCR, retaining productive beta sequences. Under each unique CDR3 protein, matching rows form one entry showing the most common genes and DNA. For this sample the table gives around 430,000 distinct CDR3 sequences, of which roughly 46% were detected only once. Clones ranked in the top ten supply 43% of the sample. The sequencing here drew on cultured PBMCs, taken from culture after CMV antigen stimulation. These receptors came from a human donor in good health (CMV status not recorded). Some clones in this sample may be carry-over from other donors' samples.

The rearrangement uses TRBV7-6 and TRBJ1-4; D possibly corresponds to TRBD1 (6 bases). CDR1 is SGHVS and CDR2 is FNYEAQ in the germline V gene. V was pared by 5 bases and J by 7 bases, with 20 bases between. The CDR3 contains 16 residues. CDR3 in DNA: TGTGCCAGCAGCCCCACGAGGGGGAGAATGGGTGAAAAACTGTTTTTT. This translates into CASSPTRGRMGEKLFF. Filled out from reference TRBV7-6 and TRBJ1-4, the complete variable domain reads GAGVSQSPRYKVTKRGQDVALRCDPISGHVSLYWYRQALGQGPEFLTYFNYEAQQDKSGLPNDRFSAERPEGSISTLTIQRTEQRDSAMYRCASSPTRGRMGEKLFFGSGTQLSVL.

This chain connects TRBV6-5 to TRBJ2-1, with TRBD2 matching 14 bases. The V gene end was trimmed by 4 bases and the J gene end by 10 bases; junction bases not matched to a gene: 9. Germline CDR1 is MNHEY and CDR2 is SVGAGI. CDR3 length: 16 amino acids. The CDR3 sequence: CASSSPGLAGVLEQFF. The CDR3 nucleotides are TGTGCCAGCAGTTCCCCGGGACTAGCGGGAGTTCTGGAGCAGTTCTTC.

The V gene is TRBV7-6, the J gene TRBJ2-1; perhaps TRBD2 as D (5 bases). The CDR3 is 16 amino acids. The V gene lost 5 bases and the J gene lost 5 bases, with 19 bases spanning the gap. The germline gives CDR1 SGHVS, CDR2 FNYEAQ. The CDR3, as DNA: TGTGCCAGCAGCCACCCGTACGGACTGGGGAACAATGAGCAGTTCTTC. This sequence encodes CASSHPYGLGNNEQFF.

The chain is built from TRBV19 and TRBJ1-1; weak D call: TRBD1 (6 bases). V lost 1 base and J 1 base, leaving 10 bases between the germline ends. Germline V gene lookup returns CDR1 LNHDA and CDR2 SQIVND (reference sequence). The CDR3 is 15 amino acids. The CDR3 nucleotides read TGTGCCAGTAGTATAGGTCGACAGGAGAACACTGAAGCTTTCTTT. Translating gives CASSIGRQENTEAFF.

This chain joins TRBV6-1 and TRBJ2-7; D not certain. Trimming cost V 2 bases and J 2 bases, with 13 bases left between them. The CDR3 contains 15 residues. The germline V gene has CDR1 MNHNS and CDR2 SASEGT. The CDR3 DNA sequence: TGTGCCAGCAGTGAACCCAGAAAGCAGGCCTACGAGCAGTACTTC. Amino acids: CASSEPRKQAYEQYF.

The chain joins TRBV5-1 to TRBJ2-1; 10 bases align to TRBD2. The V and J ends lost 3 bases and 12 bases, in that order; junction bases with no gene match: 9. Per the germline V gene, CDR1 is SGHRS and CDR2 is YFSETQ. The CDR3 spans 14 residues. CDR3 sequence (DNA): TGCGCCAGCAGCTCAGCTAGCGGGAGAGTCGGGCAGTTCTTC. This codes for CASSSASGRVGQFF.

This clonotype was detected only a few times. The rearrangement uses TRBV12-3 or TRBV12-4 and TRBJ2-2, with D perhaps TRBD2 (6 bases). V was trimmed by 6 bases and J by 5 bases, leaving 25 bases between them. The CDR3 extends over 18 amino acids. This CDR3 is CASSRRHLDGAGTGELFF. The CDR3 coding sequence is TGTGCCAGCAGCCGCCGTCACCTTGATGGGGCGGGGACCGGGGAGCTGTTTTTT.

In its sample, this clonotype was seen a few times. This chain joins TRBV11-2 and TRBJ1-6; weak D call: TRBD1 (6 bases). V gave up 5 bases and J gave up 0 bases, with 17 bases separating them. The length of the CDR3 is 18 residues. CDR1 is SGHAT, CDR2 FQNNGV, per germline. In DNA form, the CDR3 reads TGTGCCAGCAGCCCCACCTACAGGGCCAGCTCCTATAATTCACCCCTCCACTTT. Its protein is CASSPTYRASSYNSPLHF.

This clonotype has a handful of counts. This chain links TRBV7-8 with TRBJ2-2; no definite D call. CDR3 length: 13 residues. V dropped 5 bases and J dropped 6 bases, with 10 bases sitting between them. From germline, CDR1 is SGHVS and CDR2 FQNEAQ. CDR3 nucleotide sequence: TGTGCCAGCAGCCCCCGGGCGCCCGGGGAGCTGTTTTTT. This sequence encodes CASSPRAPGELFF.

This chain's CDR3 is CASSERQSNEKLFF. In DNA form, the CDR3 reads TGTGCCAGCAGTGAAAGACAGAGCAATGAAAAACTGTTTTTT. The rearrangement links TRBV6-1 to TRBJ1-4, with D possibly being TRBD1 (5 bases). The length of the CDR3 is 14 residues. Germline V gene lookup returns CDR1 MNHNS and CDR2 SASEGT. V was clipped by 2 bases and J by 5 bases, with 9 bases between them.